The 7 T cell receptor beta chains given below trace back to one sample, sequenced in a study of T cell therapy after organ transplantation. Their antigen targets remain unknown. Some clones are missing from TCRdb's copy, which holds only in-frame ones; the method was immunoSEQ multiplex PCR. The data contain 44,000 or so clones, approximately 94% of them singletons. Material: CD8+ T cells from blood, obtained before autologous CMV-specific T cell therapy. The receptors here all came from a human patient who had received a solid organ transplant and had CMV disease.

The J gene is TRBJ2-1, the V gene TRBV10-1; 7 positions agree with TRBD2. CDR3 length: 13 residues. The V segment lost 6 bases and the J segment 9 bases; nucleotides outside the gene matches: 8. CDR1 and CDR2 (germline): WNHNN, SYGVQD (reference sequence). CDR3 nucleotide sequence: TGCGCCAGCAGCGGGAGAACTAGCGTTGAGCAGTTCTTC. Encoded protein: CASSGRTSVEQFF.

The V gene is TRBV13, the J gene TRBJ1-2; the match to TRBD1 covers 8 bases. The CDR3 consists of 15 residues. With 5 bases clipped from V and 4 bases from J, the junction kept 9 bases outside the gene matches. Germline V gene data show CDR1 as PRHDT and CDR2 as FYEKMQ (reference sequence). CDR3 in amino acids: CASSPLDRALYGYTF. The CDR3 coding sequence is TGTGCCAGCAGCCCATTGGACAGGGCTCTCTATGGCTACACCTTC.

The chain couples TRBV4-2 to TRBJ2-2; TRBD1 matches 12 bases. Looked up from germline, CDR1 is LGHNA and CDR2 is YNFKEQ. V shed 3 bases, J shed 4 bases, and the junction held 6 bases outside the gene matches. There are 17 residues in the CDR3. CDR3 sequence (DNA): TGTGCCAGCAGCCAGGAGGGGACAGGGGGCTTCACCGGGGAGCTGTTTTTT. This codes for CASSQEGTGGFTGELFF.

The sample holds a few counts of this clone. CDR3 loop: CASSPSTPDGNSYEQYF. CDR3 sequence (DNA): TGTGCCAGCAGCCCCAGCACACCGGACGGCAACTCCTACGAGCAGTACTTC. V is TRBV5-6 and J is TRBJ2-7; D not certain. Trimming removed 4 bases from V and 0 bases from J, with 20 bases in between. The V gene's germline CDR1 is SGHDT and CDR2 YYEEEE. CDR3 length: 17 amino acids.

The chain employs TRBV15 and TRBJ2-1; 8 bases align to TRBD2. The germline V gene encodes CDR1 LNHNV and CDR2 YYDKDF (reference sequence). Germline trimming cut 0 bases from V and 5 bases from J; bases unmatched to any gene: 15. This CDR3 region has 19 residues. CDR3 region: CATSRDLVRERESDNEQFF. In DNA, the CDR3 is TGTGCCACCAGCAGAGATCTGGTTCGGGAGCGGGAGAGTGACAATGAGCAGTTCTTC.

The genes are TRBV6-6 and TRBJ2-3; D unclear. This CDR3 has 13 residues. Germline lookup yields CDR1 MNHNY and CDR2 SVGAGI (reference sequence). Trimming took 4 bases from V and 4 from J, leaving 9 bases between them. The CDR3 reads CASSLTPPDTQYF. DNA of the CDR3: TGTGCCAGCAGTTTAACTCCCCCAGATACGCAGTATTTT.

The rearrangement links TRBV9 to TRBJ1-1; the D is unclear. Germline V gene sequence: CDR1 SGDLS, CDR2 YYNGEE. The CDR3 consists of 14 residues. V dropped 0 bases and J dropped 3 bases, with 9 bases sitting between them. For the CDR3, the DNA is TGTGCCAGCAGCGTAGGAGGGCAGCACACTGAAGCTTTCTTT. Its protein product is CASSVGGQHTEAFF.